This T cell receptor beta chain emerged from a study of cytomegalovirus exposure and HLA in healthy donors. The study's findings and limits: The study recorded more than 150 TCR beta chains that were cytomegalovirus-associated.

Points on this clone: Its target is not known.

It was with 60 Vbeta and 13 Jbeta primers that the PCR ran. Here immunoSEQ multiplex PCR was the method, and the copy in TCRdb shows in-frame clones only, minus some. The data show 150,000 to 200,000 clones, with around 88% seen just once and roughly 1.8% held by the top ten. The CDR3 has 15 amino acids. Trimming took 3 bases from V and 7 from J, leaving 17 bases between them. The germline CDR1 and CDR2 sequences are SGHRS and YFSETQ. The TCR sequence derives from a woman between 18 and 29 years old in good health and CMV-seronegative. The sample taken for sequencing was PBMCs. This chain links TRBV5-1 with TRBJ2-1; TRBD2 might be the D (6 bases). The CDR3 sequence: CASSSEGPSRNEQFF. The CDR3 nucleotides read TGCGCCAGCAGCTCGGAGGGCCCGTCGAGAAATGAGCAGTTCTTC. The variable domain in full, with the rest retrieved from reference TRBV5-1 and TRBJ2-1, is KAGVTQTPRYLIKTRGQQVTLSCSPISGHRSVSWYQQTPGQGLQFLFEYFSETQRNKGNFPGRFSGRQFSNSRSEMNVSTLELGDSALYLCASSSEGPSRNEQFFGPGTRLTVL.